A single sample is the source of the 29 T cell receptor beta chains below, sequenced in a study of cytomegalovirus exposure and HLA in healthy donors (dated by TCRdb to 2015 to 2018). Libraries were made using the immunoSEQ multiplex PCR assay. For the multiplex PCR, a mixture combining 60 forward primers for TCR Vbeta segments and 13 reverse primers for TCR Jbeta segments was used. TCRdb holds this immuneACCESS table with in-frame rearrangements only. Some clones are missing; in checked studies, unresolved V genes explain under half, and the rest has no known cause. In this sample the table shows 200,000 to 250,000 clones, over 60% of which occur a single time. Together, the top ten hold 0.6% to 0.7% of the sample. Material: PBMCs. The receptor source for this set is a man aged 18-30 years in good health and CMV-seronegative.

The chain has TRBV23-1 and TRBJ1-1; 8 positions agree with TRBD1. TRBV23-1 is designated an ORF whose function remains uncertain. J lost 10 bases, V lost 3 bases, and 7 bases had no gene match. The CDR3 runs 13 residues. CDR3 sequence: CASSQDREFVAFF. The DNA for the CDR3 is TGCGCCAGCAGTCAGGACAGGGAATTCGTAGCTTTCTTT.

DNA for the CDR3: TGTGCCAGCAGTCGACAGGGTTTACAAGAGACCCAGTACTTC. This encodes CASSRQGLQETQYF. The V and J genes are TRBV28 and TRBJ2-5; 7 bases are shared with TRBD1. V lost 5 bases, J lost 2 bases, and 5 bases stayed unmatched. CDR1 is MDHEN, CDR2 SYDVKM, per germline. This CDR3 is 14 amino acids long.

The chain employs TRBV7-9 and TRBJ2-3, with D possibly matching TRBD2 (5 bases). Trimming took off 1 base at V and 2 bases at J, with 10 bases between the two ends. The CDR3 consists of 15 residues. The germline V gene has CDR1 SEHNR and CDR2 FQNEAQ (reference sequence). The CDR3 sequence: CASSLVLAITDTQYF. As DNA, the CDR3 is TGTGCCAGCAGCTTAGTCTTAGCGATCACAGATACGCAGTATTTT.

The sample holds a few counts of this clone. The V gene is TRBV5-1, the J gene TRBJ2-7; possibly TRBD2 for D (5 bases). CDR3 length: 13 residues. Germline-derived CDR1 and CDR2 are SGHRS and YFSETQ. Deletions cut 2 bases from V and 0 bases from J, with 6 bases between. CDR3 coding DNA: TGCGCCAGCAGCTTAGCGGCCTCCTACGAGCAGTACTTC. It translates to CASSLAASYEQYF.

This clone was seen a few times. The V gene is TRBV6-5, the J gene TRBJ1-5; D is perhaps TRBD1 (5 bases). The CDR3 covers 14 residues. The V end lost 6 bases, the J end lost 0 bases, and 9 bases lay between the germline ends. Per the germline V gene, CDR1 is MNHEY and CDR2 is SVGAGI. CDR3 loop: CASSRTHSNQPQHF. In DNA form, the CDR3 reads TGTGCCAGCAGCCGGACACATAGCAATCAGCCCCAGCATTTT.

This clone is a singleton in its sample. The chain recombines TRBV5-1 with TRBJ2-3; D unclear. V was clipped by 7 bases and J by 2 bases, with 8 bases between them. The CDR3 covers 12 residues. Germline V gives CDR1 SGHRS, CDR2 YFSETQ. The CDR3 sequence: CASRLNTDTQYF. The CDR3, as DNA: TGCGCCAGCCGTCTTAACACAGATACGCAGTATTTT.

This clone was observed a handful of times. CDR3: CAWNRAIHSPLHF. Here the CDR3 DNA reads TGTGCCTGGAACAGGGCAATTCATTCACCCCTCCACTTT. The chain combines TRBV30 with TRBJ1-6, with D perhaps TRBD1 (6 bases). Trimming pared 4 bases from V and 8 bases from J, leaving 12 bases between. The germline V gene encodes CDR1 GTSNPN and CDR2 SVGIG (reference sequence). CDR3 size: 13 residues.

The chain has TRBV16 and TRBJ1-5, with D uncertain. V shed 0 bases and J shed 1 base, with 7 bases lying between them. The germline CDR1 and CDR2 sequences are KGHSY and FQNENV. The CDR3 consists of 15 residues. CDR3 amino acids: CASSQSMASNQPQHF. CDR3 DNA: TGTGCCAGCAGCCAATCGATGGCCAGCAATCAGCCCCAGCATTTT.

This clone was counted between two and nine times. This chain links TRBV6-1 with TRBJ2-6; perhaps TRBD2 as D (6 bases). V lost 5 bases, J lost 3 bases, and 11 bases lay in between. Germline CDR1 MNHNS, CDR2 SASEGT. The CDR3 consists of 15 residues. The CDR3 DNA is TGTGCCAGCAGTAAGCAGGGAGGTGGGGCCAACGTCCTGACTTTC. Protein: CASSKQGGGANVLTF.

The chain employs TRBV6-6 and TRBJ1-5; 8 bases fit TRBD1. V lost 2 bases and J lost 1; bases outside the gene matches: 1. The germline V gene encodes CDR1 MNHNY and CDR2 SVGAGI (reference sequence). This CDR3 is 15 amino acids long. CDR3 DNA: TGTGCCAGCAGTTACCAGGGGGCGAGCAATCAGCCCCAGCATTTT. This sequence encodes CASSYQGASNQPQHF.

The chain employs TRBV7-2 and TRBJ2-3; D unresolved. V was pared by 5 bases and J by 3 bases, with 9 bases between. Germline-derived CDR1 and CDR2 are SGHTA and FQGNSA. This CDR3 spans 13 amino acids. For the CDR3, the DNA is TGTGCCAGCAGCCCACTGAGGACAGATACGCAGTATTTT. It is translated as CASSPLRTDTQYF.

The chain employs TRBV5-1 and TRBJ2-7; 7 bases are a match to TRBD2. The V and J ends lost 0 bases and 0 bases, in that order; junction bases with no gene match: 3. The CDR3 totals 15 residues. Germline loops: CDR1 SGHRS, CDR2 YFSETQ. The CDR3 reads CASSLAGGSSYEQYF. CDR3 sequence (DNA): TGCGCCAGCAGCTTGGCTGGCGGGAGCTCCTACGAGCAGTACTTC.

This clone was found a few times. This chain joins TRBV11-1 and TRBJ2-3, with 7 bases aligning to TRBD1. V lost 5 bases, J lost 4 bases, and 3 bases stayed unmatched. The CDR3 is 13 residues long. Per germline, CDR1 SGHAT and CDR2 FQDESV (reference sequence). CDR3 region: CASSDRVADTQYF. DNA of the CDR3: TGTGCCAGCAGCGACAGGGTAGCAGATACGCAGTATTTT.

The chain has TRBV11-2 and TRBJ2-7, with D maybe TRBD2 (6 bases). Germline loops: CDR1 SGHAT, CDR2 FQNNGV. The CDR3 covers 13 residues. Trimming left V 1 base short and J 6 bases short, with 10 bases between. The CDR3 nucleotides read TGTGCCAGCAGCTTAGGCCTAGCGTTCGAGCAGTACTTC. This codes for CASSLGLAFEQYF.

This clone was counted between two and nine times. The rearrangement links TRBV2 to TRBJ2-1; D remains unclear. CDR1 is SNHLY and CDR2 is FYNNEI in the germline V gene. V was pared by 0 bases and J by 4 bases, with 22 bases between. This CDR3 has 19 amino acids. The CDR3 protein is CASSEASIPAGKTYNEQFF. Written as DNA, the CDR3 is TGTGCCAGCAGTGAAGCGTCCATACCGGCTGGAAAGACTTACAATGAGCAGTTCTTC.

This chain uses TRBV28 with TRBJ2-1, with TRBD1 identical over 8 bases. The germline CDR1 and CDR2 sequences are MDHEN and SYDVKM. This CDR3 is built from 16 residues. With V trimmed by 8 bases and J by 1 base, 10 bases remained unmatched. The CDR3 DNA sequence: TGTGCCAGCGTTCAACGGACAGGGAGGTCCTACAATGAGCAGTTCTTC. Residues: CASVQRTGRSYNEQFF.

This clone was seen repeatedly, ten times or more. J is TRBJ1-5 and V is TRBV19; no definite D call. The CDR3 spans 13 residues. V gave up 3 bases and J gave up 6 bases, with 9 bases separating them. Germline CDR1 is LNHDA and CDR2 is SQIVND (reference sequence). CDR3: CASSIQVGQPQHF. DNA for the CDR3: TGTGCCAGTAGTATCCAGGTGGGTCAGCCCCAGCATTTT.

This clone was found once. The gene calls are TRBV30 and TRBJ1-3; D gene unclear. Germline CDR1 reads GTSNPN; CDR2 reads SVGIG (reference sequence). Trimming took off 0 bases at V and 4 bases at J, with 7 bases between the two ends. This CDR3 spans 13 amino acids. The CDR3 DNA reads TGTGCCTGGAGTGTAACTCTGGGAAACACCATATATTTT. It translates to CAWSVTLGNTIYF.

The CDR3 region is CASSSGQGLTDTQYF. DNA for the CDR3: TGTGCCAGCAGTTCGGGACAGGGTTTAACAGATACGCAGTATTTT. The chain has TRBV27 and TRBJ2-3; 9 positions match TRBD1. V was pared by 4 bases and J by 3 bases, with 5 bases of the junction left unmatched. The CDR3 consists of 15 residues. Germline-derived CDR1 and CDR2 are MNHEY and SMNVEV (reference sequence).

V and J are TRBV5-1 and TRBJ1-1; D call uncertain. Trimming removed 1 base at V and 8 bases at J, with 15 bases between. CDR3 length: 14 amino acids. Germline V gene sequence: CDR1 SGHRS, CDR2 YFSETQ. CDR3 sequence reads: CASSLSMEEKEAFF. The CDR3 nucleotides are TGCGCCAGCAGCTTGTCAATGGAGGAAAAGGAAGCTTTCTTT.

The rearrangement links TRBV2 to TRBJ2-7; 9 bases align to TRBD2. The V segment lost 4 bases and the J segment 4 bases; nucleotides outside the gene matches: 14. Germline V CDR1 and CDR2: SNHLY, FYNNEI. The CDR3 is 17 amino acids. CDR3 in amino acids: CASSAGSGASGNYEQYF. CDR3 coding DNA: TGTGCCAGCAGTGCCGGCTCGGGGGCTAGCGGGAATTACGAGCAGTACTTC.

The chain carries TRBV7-9 and TRBJ1-5, with 8 bases aligning to TRBD1. Germline loops: CDR1 SEHNR, CDR2 FQNEAQ (reference sequence). J lost 6 bases, V lost 5 bases, and 6 bases had no gene match. This CDR3 spans 14 amino acids. The CDR3 is CASSPPGTGQPQHF. CDR3 bases: TGTGCCAGCAGCCCCCCCGGGACAGGTCAGCCCCAGCATTTT.

This chain uses TRBV4-2 with TRBJ2-7, with TRBD1 as a possible D gene (5 bases). Germline V CDR1 and CDR2: LGHNA, YNFKEQ. V was clipped by 2 bases and J by 1 base, with 9 bases between them. This CDR3 spans 14 amino acids. CDR3 in DNA: TGTGCCAGCAGCCAATACACAGGTTCCTACGAGCAGTACTTC. This encodes CASSQYTGSYEQYF.

The J gene is TRBJ2-5, the V gene TRBV11-1; D is possibly TRBD1 (6 bases). Germline CDR1 is SGHAT and CDR2 is FQDESV (reference sequence). There are 15 residues in the CDR3. Trimming removed 4 bases from V and 4 bases from J, with 16 bases in between. The CDR3 is CASSSGERQGETQYF. The CDR3 DNA follows: TGTGCCAGCAGCTCAGGGGAACGTCAAGGAGAGACCCAGTACTTC.

The chain carries TRBV27 and TRBJ2-7, with a weak D call TRBD2 (6 bases). The V gene's germline CDR1 is MNHEY and CDR2 SMNVEV (reference sequence). Trimming pared 0 bases from V and 4 bases from J, leaving 16 bases between. This CDR3 spans 16 amino acids. CDR3 protein: CASSLSFGLANYEQYF. The CDR3 coding sequence is TGTGCCAGCAGTTTATCCTTTGGGCTAGCGAATTACGAGCAGTACTTC.

This clone was picked up a small number of times. The V and J genes are TRBV7-6 and TRBJ2-2; 8 bases match TRBD1. J was trimmed by 8 bases and V by 0 bases; bases with no gene match: 14. This CDR3 has 18 amino acids. Germline assignment: CDR1 SGHVS and CDR2 FNYEAQ. CDR3 in amino acids: CASSLAPRAGQGPGELFF. The CDR3 region has the DNA TGTGCCAGCAGCTTAGCTCCTCGGGCTGGACAGGGCCCGGGGGAGCTGTTTTTT.

The CDR3 coding sequence is TGTGCCAGCAGTGTCGGGACAGGGGGAACCCAGCCCCAGCATTTT. Its translation: CASSVGTGGTQPQHF. The chain uses TRBV6-5 and TRBJ1-5, with 11 bases fitting TRBD1. The CDR3 is 15 amino acids. Losses at the gene ends were 5 bases for V and 7 bases for J; bases not matched to a gene: 7. In germline, CDR1 is MNHEY, CDR2 SVGAGI.

The chain combines TRBV5-1 with TRBJ2-3; tentative D call: TRBD1 (6 bases). Germline-derived CDR1 and CDR2 are SGHRS and YFSETQ. The CDR3 consists of 15 residues. Trimming stripped 4 bases from V and 6 bases from J, with 18 bases between. CDR3 in DNA: TGCGCCAGCAGCCCCGGCAGGGGCGAAGGGGATACGCAGTATTTT. It translates to CASSPGRGEGDTQYF.

On this clone itself: Within the sample, other DNA sequences also encode this same CDR3. The chain recombines TRBV6-1 with TRBJ2-3; TRBD2 matches at 9 bases. Per the germline V gene, CDR1 is MNHNS and CDR2 is SASEGT. The V and J ends lost 8 bases and 0 bases, in that order; junction bases with no gene match: 3. The CDR3 runs to 14 residues. Here the CDR3 reads CASGLAGSTDTQYF. The CDR3 nucleotides read TGTGCCAGCGGGCTAGCGGGAAGCACAGATACGCAGTATTTT.